This TCR beta chain was sequenced for a study of T cells in Graves' hyperthyroidism and ophthalmopathy. Per germline, CDR1 DFQATT and CDR2 SNEGSKA (reference sequence). V was pared by 1 base and J by 4 bases, with 10 bases of the junction left unmatched. The CDR3 totals 16 residues. This clonotype was seen at least ten times. Its antigen is still unknown. Study-level results: Most clonotypes expanded in the thyroid (above 0.001) were also present in blood.

RNA transcripts yielded amplified TCR beta CDR3 regions. A first-round RT-PCR of the TCR CDR3 used the HTBI primer set. TCRdb ran MiXCR on the multiplex PCR reads and lists one entry per CDR3 protein. The sample lists fewer than 650,000 distinct CDR3 sequences; 14% were seen once. The clonotype originates from a woman aged 35 to 49 with Graves' hyperthyroidism. Material: blood. This chain connects TRBV20-1 to TRBJ2-1, with 7 bases aligning to TRBD2. CDR3 loop: CSARALSGKGYNEQFF. The CDR3, as DNA: TGCAGTGCTAGAGCCCTAAGCGGGAAGGGTTACAATGAGCAGTTCTTC.